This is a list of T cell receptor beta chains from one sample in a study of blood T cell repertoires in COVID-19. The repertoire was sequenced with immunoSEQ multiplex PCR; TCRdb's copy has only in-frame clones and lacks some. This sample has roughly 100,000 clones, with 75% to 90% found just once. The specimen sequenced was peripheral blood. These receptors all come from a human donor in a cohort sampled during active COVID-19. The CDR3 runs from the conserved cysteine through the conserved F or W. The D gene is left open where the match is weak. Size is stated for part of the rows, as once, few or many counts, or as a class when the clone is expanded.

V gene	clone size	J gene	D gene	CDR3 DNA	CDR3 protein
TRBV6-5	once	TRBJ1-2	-	TGTGCCAGCATCCTGGATGGGGGGGCCTATGGCTACACCTTC	CASILDGGAYGYTF
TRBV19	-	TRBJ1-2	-	TGTGCCAGTAGTATCCCCACAGAAAACTATGGCTACACCTTC	CASSIPTENYGYTF
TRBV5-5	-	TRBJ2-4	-	TGTGCCAGCAGTTACATGGGGGCAATGGGTGGAAACATTCAGTACTTC	CASSYMGAMGGNIQYF
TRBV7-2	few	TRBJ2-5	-	TGTGCCAGCAGCTTTGAGGGTCAAGGGACCCAGTACTTC	CASSFEGQGTQYF
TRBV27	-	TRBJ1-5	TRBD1	TGTGCCAGCTCCCTCAGACAGGGGGCGCGTCAGCCCCAGCATTTT	CASSLRQGARQPQHF
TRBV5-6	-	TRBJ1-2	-	TGTGCCAGCAGCTTGAGGGACGGGGGACTGTATGGCTACACCTTC	CASSLRDGGLYGYTF
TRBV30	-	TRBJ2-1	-	TGTGCCTGGATCCTTAAAGGGGGCAATGAGCAGTTCTTC	CAWILKGGNEQFF
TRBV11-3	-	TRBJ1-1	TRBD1	TGTGCCAGCAGCTTAGATCGGGAGGGGGCAGCTTTCTTT	CASSLDREGAAFF
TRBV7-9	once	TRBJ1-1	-	TGTGCCAGCAGCTACGACCTGGGGCCCAACACTGAAGCTTTCTTT	CASSYDLGPNTEAFF
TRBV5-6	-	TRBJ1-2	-	TGTGCCAGCAGCTTAATCTCCGGACAGAACTATGGCTACACCTTC	CASSLISGQNYGYTF
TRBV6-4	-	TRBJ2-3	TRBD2	TGTGCCAGCAGGATGACTAGCGGGGGTACAGATACGCAGTATTTT	CASRMTSGGTDTQYF
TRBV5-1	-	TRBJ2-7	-	TGCGCCAGCAGCTTGGGACCGGGCTCCTACGAGCAGTACTTC	CASSLGPGSYEQYF
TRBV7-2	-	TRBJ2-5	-	TGTGCCAGCAGCTCTGGGGCGGGGGCGCAAGGGGCCCAGTACTTC	CASSSGAGAQGAQYF
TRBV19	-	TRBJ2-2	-	TGTGCCAGTAGTATGTCTCAGGGGTACGGGGAGCTGTTTTTT	CASSMSQGYGELFF
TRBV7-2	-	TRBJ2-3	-	TGTGCCAGCAGCTGGGGGTCTGGCGGGGGCACAGATACGCAGTATTTT	CASSWGSGGGTDTQYF
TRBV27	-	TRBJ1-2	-	TGTGCCAGCAGACATACACAGGGAAATGGCTACACCTTC	CASRHTQGNGYTF
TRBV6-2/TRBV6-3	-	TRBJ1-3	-	TGTGCCAGCAGTTACCCGGAGAGAAACACCATATATTTT	CASSYPERNTIYF
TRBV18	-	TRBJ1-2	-	TGTGCCAGCTCACCAGACAGCGGGAGGAATGGCTACACCTTC	CASSPDSGRNGYTF
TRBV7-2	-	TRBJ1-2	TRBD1	TGTGCCAGCAGCAAGGACAGGGCTAGTGGCTACACCTTC	CASSKDRASGYTF
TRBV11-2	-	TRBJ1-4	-	TGTGCCAGCAGCACAACAGGGTCGACTAATGAAAAACTGTTTTTT	CASSTTGSTNEKLFF
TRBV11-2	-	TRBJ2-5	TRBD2	TGTGCCAGCAGCCGCCGGCGGACAGGTCCTAGCGGGGCCCAAGAGACCCAGTACTTC	CASSRRRTGPSGAQETQYF
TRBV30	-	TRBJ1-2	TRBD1	TGTGCCTGGGGAGGACAGGGGGGAGCCTATGGCTACACCTTC	CAWGGQGGAYGYTF
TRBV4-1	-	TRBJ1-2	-	TGCGCCAGCAGCCAAGATCTCGTGAGGGTTCGGGGCTACACCTTC	CASSQDLVRVRGYTF
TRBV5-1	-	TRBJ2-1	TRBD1	TGCGCCAGCAGCCCAAATCCGGGACAGAACTACAATGAGCAGTTCTTC	CASSPNPGQNYNEQFF
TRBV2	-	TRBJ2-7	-	TGTGCCAGCAGGGACTTCACGGAGCAGTACTTC	CASRDFTEQYF
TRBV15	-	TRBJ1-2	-	TGTGCCACCAGCAGAGAGGGGACACTCAACTATGGCTACACCTTC	CATSREGTLNYGYTF
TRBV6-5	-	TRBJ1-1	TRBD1	TGTGCCAGCACCGGGACAGGGGGCGATGAAGCTTTCTTT	CASTGTGGDEAFF